This is a list of T cell receptor beta chains from one sample in a study of molecular identifiers for immune sequencing clone quantification. TCRdb analysed the PCR reads with MiXCR anew, one entry per CDR3 protein. This table has about half a million distinct CDR3 sequences, 20% to 25% appearing once. Sample: naive CD8+ T cells from blood, with Jurkat cell RNA spiked in. Source of these receptors: a human donor in good health. Some libraries in this study had Jurkat cell RNA spiked in. Both conserved end residues are part of each CDR3. Each record gives: clone size, V gene, J gene, D gene, CDR3 DNA, CDR3 protein. A D gene is named only where the DNA matches it firmly. The size field is filled for only some rows; it gives once, few, many or a size class.

>NA|TRBV29-1|TRBJ1-3|TRBD1
TGCAGCGTTTGGGACAGGAGCTCTGGAAACACCATATATTTT
CSVWDRSSGNTIYF
>many|TRBV6-5|TRBJ2-3|NA
TGTGCCAGCAGTTCACAGCATACGCAGTATTTT
CASSSQHTQYF
>many|TRBV4-1|TRBJ2-7|NA
TGCGCCAGCAGCCAAGTCCTCACAGACACCAACTACGAGCAGTACTTC
CASSQVLTDTNYEQYF
>few|TRBV20-1|TRBJ2-7|NA
TGCAGTGCTAGAGATGAGGGGCTTGTTCACGACGAGCAGTACTTC
CSARDEGLVHDEQYF
>NA|TRBV4-3|TRBJ2-7|TRBD1
TGCGCCAGCTGCCAAGATCGCACAGGGGGCGCGTCAATTTACGAGCAGTACTTC
CASCQDRTGGASIYEQYF
>NA|TRBV30|TRBJ2-2|NA
TGTGCCTGGAGTGTGGGGGACACCCCCCGGGAGCTGTTTTTT
CAWSVGDTPRELFF
>many|TRBV7-9|TRBJ2-3|NA
TGTGCCAGCAGCTTACCCCATGGGATGCCAGATACGCAGTATTTT
CASSLPHGMPDTQYF
>NA|TRBV27|TRBJ2-7|NA
TGTGCCAGCAGTTCTACCTATGCCGGTTTAGAACACTTC
CASSSTYAGLEHF
>NA|TRBV27|TRBJ2-5|NA
TGTGCCAGCAGTATGTCCTCTTGGGAGACCCAGTACTTC
CASSMSSWETQYF
>NA|TRBV6-2/TRBV6-3|TRBJ1-1|NA
TGTGCCAGCAGTTACGGTATCCTCGGGAACACTGAAGCTTTCTTT
CASSYGILGNTEAFF
>few|TRBV7-2|TRBJ2-1|TRBD2
TGTGCCAGCAGTCTAGGGCGGGAGTTCTACAATGAGCAGTTCTTC
CASSLGREFYNEQFF
>few|TRBV7-6|TRBJ1-1|TRBD1
TGTGCCAGCAGCTTATGGGACAGGGGGCTGGATGACACTGAAGCTTTCTTT
CASSLWDRGLDDTEAFF
>many|TRBV25-1|TRBJ1-1|NA
TGTGCCAGCAACGGCGCGAACACTGAAGCTTTCTTT
CASNGANTEAFF
>few|TRBV7-9|TRBJ2-1|TRBD2
TGTGCCAGCAGCTCCCCGGACGAGAGACTAGCTGTAGCGGTTGGGGAGCAGTTCTTC
CASSSPDERLAVAVGEQFF
>many|TRBV29-1|TRBJ1-5|NA
TGCAGCGTTGGACAGCCCAATCAGCCCCAGCATTTT
CSVGQPNQPQHF
>few|TRBV20-1|TRBJ2-2|NA
TGCAGTGTCCGGGACAGAGTTTTCCCGGGAGAAGGGGAGCTGTTTTTT
CSVRDRVFPGEGELFF
>few|TRBV7-9|TRBJ2-7|TRBD1
TGTGCCAGCAGCCTGCCGGGACAGGGAATAGACGAGCAGTACTTC
CASSLPGQGIDEQYF
>NA|TRBV6-1|TRBJ1-3|NA
TGTGCCAGCAGTGAAGCGAGGGCCAGACCTGGAAACACCATATATTTT
CASSEARARPGNTIYF
>many|TRBV5-1|TRBJ2-2|NA
TGCGCCAGCAGCATCACGGGGGGCACAACCGGGGAGCTGTTTTTT
CASSITGGTTGELFF
>NA|TRBV7-9|TRBJ2-1|TRBD2
TGTGCCAGCAGCTTCGAACGGCGGGGGGTTCCTGGGGATGAGCAGTTCTTC
CASSFERRGVPGDEQFF
>few|TRBV24-1|TRBJ2-1|NA
TGTGCCACCAGTGATCCTTCCAGGGGGGCCAATGAGCAGTTCTTC
CATSDPSRGANEQFF
>NA|TRBV15|TRBJ2-5|NA
TGTGCCACCAGTGCCTCGAGTGGGGGATACAATCAAGAGACCCAGTACTTC
CATSASSGGYNQETQYF
>NA|TRBV11-2|TRBJ2-1|NA
TGTGCCAGCAGCTTAGTGCAGGGGAGAGATGAGCAGTTCTTC
CASSLVQGRDEQFF
>few|TRBV19|TRBJ2-1|NA
TGTGCCAGTAGTATAGGCACTAGGAGCTCCTACAATGAGCAGTTCTTC
CASSIGTRSSYNEQFF
>many|TRBV6-5|TRBJ1-1|NA
TGTGCCAGCAGTCCCCCGCGGTCCACTGAAGCTTTCTTT
CASSPPRSTEAFF
>many|TRBV7-2|TRBJ1-3|NA
TGTGCCAGCAGCCTCGACCGCAGCTCTGGAAACACCATATATTTT
CASSLDRSSGNTIYF
>few|TRBV29-1|TRBJ1-1|NA
TGCAGCGTTGAATTGGGTCAGGGTTTTGAAGCTTTCTTT
CSVELGQGFEAFF
>NA|TRBV6-1|TRBJ2-7|NA
TGTGCCAGCAGTGACCCGGGACATTCCTACGAGCAGTGCTTC
CASSDPGHSYEQCF
>NA|TRBV27|TRBJ2-7|NA
TGTGCCAGCAGTCTGACCGCGGGATACTACGAGCAGTACTTC
CASSLTAGYYEQYF
>few|TRBV6-5|TRBJ2-7|NA
TGTGCCAGCAGTTACGAACAGAGGTCCTACGAGCAGTACTTC
CASSYEQRSYEQYF
>NA|TRBV11-3|TRBJ2-1|TRBD2
TGTGCCAGCAGCCGGGGGGGGGGCTCCTACAATGAGCAGTTCTTC
CASSRGGGSYNEQFF
>NA|TRBV30|TRBJ1-2|NA
TGTGCCTGGAGTTCGGTGGGGGCGGACGGCTACACCTTC
CAWSSVGADGYTF
>many|TRBV20-1|TRBJ2-3|TRBD2
TGCAGTGCTAGAGGAATTAGCGGGGGAGATAGCACAGATACGCAGTATTTT
CSARGISGGDSTDTQYF
>many|TRBV28|TRBJ2-4|NA
TGTGCCAGCAGTTTTAAGGGAAGGGGCATTCAGTACTTC
CASSFKGRGIQYF
>NA|TRBV19|TRBJ2-7|TRBD1
TGTGCCGGTAGCCCGTGGACAGGGAGGTCCTACGAGCAGTACTTC
CAGSPWTGRSYEQYF
>NA|TRBV27|TRBJ2-5|NA
TGTGCCAGCAGTTTCCTCCGGGGTGGGGAAGAGACCCAGTACTTC
CASSFLRGGEETQYF
>many|TRBV4-1|TRBJ1-1|NA
TGCGCCAGCAGCCAAAAAACAGGTATGAACACTGAAGCTTTCTTT
CASSQKTGMNTEAFF
>many|TRBV20-1|TRBJ2-7|NA
TGCAGTGCTAGGCTGCGGGCCCTTTCCTACGAGCAGTACTTC
CSARLRALSYEQYF
>many|TRBV6-2/TRBV6-3|TRBJ2-2|NA
TGTGCCAGCAGTTACTCCACGACAGCACGCACGAACACCGGGGAGCTGTTTTTT
CASSYSTTARTNTGELFF
>few|TRBV20-1|TRBJ1-4|TRBD1
TGCAGTGCTAGTGGGACAGGGGGCCCGTCAAATGAAAAACTGTTTTTT
CSASGTGGPSNEKLFF
>NA|TRBV12-3/TRBV12-4|TRBJ2-2|TRBD1
TGTGCCAGCAGTTCAGTTCCAGGGGGTCACACCGGGGAGCTGTTTTTT
CASSSVPGGHTGELFF
>few|TRBV12-3/TRBV12-4|TRBJ2-7|TRBD2
TGTGCCAGCAAAGTAGCGGGGGGGCTTTACGAGCAGTACTTC
CASKVAGGLYEQYF
>few|TRBV12-3/TRBV12-4|TRBJ1-2|NA
TGTGCCAGCAGTTTCTGGTTTGAGGGGGATGGCTACACCTTC
CASSFWFEGDGYTF
>many|TRBV4-1|TRBJ2-7|TRBD1
TGCGCCAGCAGCCAGACCCTCTCCGGGACAGGGACTTCCGAGCAGTACTTC
CASSQTLSGTGTSEQYF
>many|TRBV9|TRBJ2-1|TRBD2
TGTGCCAGCAGCGTAGTAGCGGGAGGGTACAATGAGCAGTTCTTC
CASSVVAGGYNEQFF
>many|TRBV19|TRBJ1-4|NA
TGTGCCAGTAGTTTACAGGACCTTGAAAAACTGTTTTTT
CASSLQDLEKLFF
>NA|TRBV2|TRBJ1-2|NA
TGTGACAGCAGTGAAGCGAGAGGGCACTATGGCTACACCTTC
CDSSEARGHYGYTF
>many|TRBV4-3|TRBJ1-1|NA
TGCGCCAGCAGCCAAGATTCTGCGCGGAGCGAAGGGGCTTTCTTT
CASSQDSARSEGAFF
>NA|TRBV11-2|TRBJ2-1|TRBD1
TGTGCCAGCAGCTCGAGCCCGACAGGGGTGAATGAGCAGTTCTTC
CASSSSPTGVNEQFF
>NA|TRBV20-1|TRBJ2-2|NA
TGCAGTGCTGGGGGACAGAACACCGGGGAGCTGTTTTTT
CSAGGQNTGELFF
>many|TRBV29-1|TRBJ1-2|TRBD1
TGCAGCGCGTCCCGGGACAGGGACAGGCGCTATGGCTACACCTTC
CSASRDRDRRYGYTF
>many|TRBV29-1|TRBJ1-2|NA
TGCAGCGTTGAAGTAGACTATGGCTACACCTTC
CSVEVDYGYTF
>many|TRBV7-9|TRBJ2-2|NA
TGTGCCAGCAGCTCATCGGGGGAGCTGTTTTTT
CASSSSGELFF